This T cell receptor beta chain stems from a study of monozygotic twins with inflammatory bowel disease. Study results and caveats: IBD patients carried less diverse TCRbeta repertoires (inverse Simpson) than healthy co-twins.

Note on this clonotype: Antigen: not known.

Reanalyzing the 5' RACE reads, TCRdb keeps one entry per CDR3 protein, without DNA. Its clone listing holds 330,000 or so distinct CDR3 sequences. The CDR3 consists of 17 residues. This TCR derives from a human donor with ulcerative colitis or Crohn's disease, or a healthy co-twin of an affected twin (not recorded which). The sequenced sample consisted of blood. This sequence joins TRBV21-1 and TRBJ1-5; checking the TCRdb D call of TRBD1 is not possible without DNA. TRBV21-1 is recorded as a pseudogene. The CDR3: CASSKVGDRDANQPQHF.